Following are 6 T cell receptor beta chains from one sample sequenced in a study of regulatory T cells in long-lasting Graves disease. iRepertoire HTBI primers and Arm-PCR of CDR3 regions built TCR beta libraries. Via MiXCR, TCRdb re-called the multiplex PCR reads, giving one row per CDR3 protein. The sample carries around 240,000 distinct CDR3 sequences, around a sixth recorded once. Time point here: newly diagnosed GD, antithyroid drugs for less than 3 months. The authors made the TCR library using RNA they extracted from PBMCs. The same specimen was also included in a second study, on T cells in Graves' hyperthyroidism and ophthalmopathy.

Source: peripheral blood mononuclear cells (PBMCs), taken at new diagnosis, from a patient treated with antithyroid drugs. These receptors all come from a woman younger than 45 with Graves disease.

This clonotype occurred many times. CDR3 residues: CASSLGKWTGNGYTF. The CDR3 DNA reads as TGTGCCAGCAGCTTAGGAAAGTGGACAGGGAATGGCTACACCTTC. The rearrangement uses TRBV7-2 and TRBJ1-2, with 8 bases aligning to TRBD1. The CDR3 spans 15 residues. The junction had 7 bases not matched to a gene; V was cut back by 1 base and J by 6 bases. CDR1 and CDR2 from the germline V gene are SGHTA and FQGNSA.

This clonotype was observed at least ten times. The rearrangement uses TRBV2 and TRBJ2-1; 9 nucleotides align to TRBD1. The CDR3 has 16 residues. Germline assignment: CDR1 SNHLY and CDR2 FYNNEI. Losses at the gene ends were 5 bases for V and 1 base for J; bases not matched to a gene: 6. CDR3 residues: CASSPRQGGSYNEQFF. As DNA, the CDR3 is TGTGCCAGCAGTCCCCGACAGGGGGGTTCCTACAATGAGCAGTTCTTC.

This clonotype showed up just a few times. The DNA of the CDR3 is TGTGCCAGCAGCCTGACTAATGCCGGCGGGCAGTACTTC. Translating it yields CASSLTNAGGQYF. This chain connects TRBV5-5 to TRBJ2-7; D may be TRBD2 (5 bases). V was shortened by 4 bases and J by 9 bases, with 17 bases between the two germline ends. This CDR3 spans 13 amino acids. The V gene's germline CDR1 is SGHKS and CDR2 YYEKEE (reference sequence).

This clonotype was recorded many times. The V and J genes are TRBV7-9 and TRBJ2-3; 8 nucleotides match TRBD2. The V segment lost 7 bases and the J segment 0 bases; nucleotides outside the gene matches: 9. CDR3 length equals 16 residues. Germline loops: CDR1 SEHNR, CDR2 FQNEAQ (reference sequence). The CDR3 loop is CASTPREGGSTDTQYF. The CDR3 region has the DNA TGTGCCAGCACACCCCGGGAGGGTGGGAGCACAGATACGCAGTATTTT.

The sample holds many counts of this clonotype. The chain combines TRBV5-1 with TRBJ1-1, with a weak D call TRBD1 (5 bases). Trimming pared 0 bases from V and 4 bases from J, leaving 16 bases between. The CDR3 extends over 16 amino acids. Per the germline V gene, CDR1 is SGHRS and CDR2 is YFSETQ. The CDR3 region is CASSLAAGGSGTEAFF. The CDR3 DNA follows: TGCGCCAGCAGCTTGGCCGCGGGGGGATCCGGCACTGAAGCTTTCTTT.

Ten or more counts support this clonotype. This chain joins TRBV2 and TRBJ1-3; 10 bases line up with TRBD1. Germline assignment: CDR1 SNHLY and CDR2 FYNNEI. CDR3 length: 15 amino acids. The V and J ends lost 6 bases and 0 bases, in that order; junction bases with no gene match: 2. This CDR3 is CASSRDRGSGNTIYF. Written as DNA, the CDR3 is TGTGCCAGCAGCCGGGACAGGGGCTCTGGAAACACCATATATTTT.